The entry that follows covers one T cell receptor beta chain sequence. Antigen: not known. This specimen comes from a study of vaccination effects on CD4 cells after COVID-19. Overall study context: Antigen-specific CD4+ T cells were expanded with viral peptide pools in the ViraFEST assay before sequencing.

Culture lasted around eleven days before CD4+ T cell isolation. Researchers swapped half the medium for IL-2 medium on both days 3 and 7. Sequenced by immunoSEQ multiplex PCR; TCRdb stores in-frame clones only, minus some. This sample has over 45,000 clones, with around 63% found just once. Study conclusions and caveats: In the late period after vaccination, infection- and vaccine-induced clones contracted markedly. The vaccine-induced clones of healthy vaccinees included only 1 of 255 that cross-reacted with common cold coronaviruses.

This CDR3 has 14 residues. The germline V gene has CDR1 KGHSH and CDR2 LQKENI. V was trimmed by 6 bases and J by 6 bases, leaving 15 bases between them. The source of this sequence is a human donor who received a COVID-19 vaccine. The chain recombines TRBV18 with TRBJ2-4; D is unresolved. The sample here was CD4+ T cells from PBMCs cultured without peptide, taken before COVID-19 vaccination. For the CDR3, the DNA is TGTGCCAGCTCCCACCCCGGGTCCCCAAACATTCAGTACTTC. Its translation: CASSHPGSPNIQYF.